The 4 T cell receptor beta chains presented below share a single source sample, sequenced in a study of beta chain features in type 1 diabetes. The isolated RNA, all of it, was reverse transcribed, so expressed TCRB transcripts were what got sequenced. Only in-frame clones appear in the TCRdb table, and some are missing; sequencing was by immunoSEQ multiplex PCR. This table has 600,000 to 650,000 clones, roughly a sixth appearing once. The sequencing sample was made of naive CD4+ T cells from blood. The receptors stem from a man aged 18 to 29 in good health.

V gene TRBV7-9 combines with J gene TRBJ2-1; D remains ambiguous. Germline V gene lookup returns CDR1 SEHNR and CDR2 FQNEAQ (reference sequence). V was clipped by 3 bases and J by 9 bases, with 9 bases between them. The CDR3 is made up of 12 amino acids. CDR3 region: CASSFDILEQFF. DNA of the CDR3: TGTGCCAGCAGCTTTGACATACTTGAGCAGTTCTTC.

In this sample, this clone turned up a few times. CDR3 coding DNA: TGTGCCAGCAGCTTAGGTAGCGGAGGGGGGCACAATGAGCAGTTCTTC. Its translation: CASSLGSGGGHNEQFF. V and J are TRBV7-2 and TRBJ2-1, with D perhaps matching TRBD1 or TRBD2 (6 bases each). The V and J ends lost 1 base and 5 bases respectively, with 15 bases between them. Germline CDR1 and CDR2: SGHTA and FQGNSA. This CDR3 comprises 16 residues.

This clone was detected a few times. The V gene is TRBV13, the J gene TRBJ1-1; possibly TRBD1 for D (6 bases). This CDR3 is 13 amino acids long. V lost 0 bases and J lost 12, with 14 bases in between. CDR1 and CDR2 (germline): PRHDT, FYEKMQ (reference sequence). CDR3 sequence reads: CASSLGPGEVPFF. The CDR3 DNA sequence: TGTGCCAGCAGCTTAGGCCCAGGGGAGGTACCTTTCTTT.

V usage is TRBV7-2 and J usage is TRBJ2-1; 7 bases align to TRBD2. CDR3 length equals 16 residues. The V gene end was trimmed by 2 bases and the J gene end by 5 bases; junction bases not matched to a gene: 9. CDR1 and CDR2 (germline): SGHTA, FQGNSA. In DNA, the CDR3 is TGTGCCAGCAGCTTATCGCCCGGGACTAAACACAATGAGCAGTTCTTC. This translates into CASSLSPGTKHNEQFF.